This T cell receptor (beta chain) stems from a study of Ad26.COV2.S vaccination and SARS-CoV-2 variants. Findings and caveats of the study: Analytic work on TCR breadth and depth might have understated the full extent of total T cell responses.

As for treatment: around 19 received Ad26.COV2.S at low or high dose, single or two shots; several received placebo; per-sample allocation not given. The samples date from day 63 after the first vaccine or placebo injection. The germline V gene has CDR1 MNHEY and CDR2 SVGAGI. V lost 3 bases and J 5 bases, leaving 16 bases between the germline ends. The CDR3 is 15 amino acids. On this clone: Its target is not known.

TCRdb's table, derived via immunoSEQ multiplex PCR, lists solely in-frame clones and lacks some. The sample consists of some 400,000 clones, 89% of them appearing once. V and J are TRBV6-5 and TRBJ2-5, with D unresolved. The sequences come from peripheral blood, collected in a trial of Ad26.COV2.S vaccine versus placebo. This clonotype originated in a person between 18 and 65 years old who received the Ad26.COV2.S COVID-19 vaccine or a placebo. CDR3: CASSYQNPRPETQYF. The CDR3 region has the DNA TGTGCCAGCAGTTATCAAAACCCCCGGCCGGAGACCCAGTACTTC.